This TCR beta chain was recovered during a study of T cell responses to AZD1222 COVID-19 vaccine. General study points: Baseline antibody screening turned up just six seropositive AZD1222 recipients.

This clone was detected only once. The antigen is undetermined. Germline assignment: CDR1 SGHAT and CDR2 FQNNGV. Trimming at V came to 5 bases and at J to 2 bases, leaving 19 bases not matched to a gene. CDR3 size: 19 residues. Pooled samples include second doses given at about 4 or 12 weeks. Sequencing was performed with immunoSEQ multiplex PCR; in TCRdb, only in-frame clones are kept and a portion is missing. The sample includes under 150,000 clones, about 90% of them seen just once. This specimen was peripheral blood, taken 28 days after the second AZD1222 dose. This TCR came from an adult who received the AZD1222 COVID-19 vaccine. This chain joins TRBV11-2 and TRBJ2-7; 9 positions agree with TRBD2. Here the CDR3 DNA reads TGTGCCAGCAGCCCCCGAGGGAGCGGGAGGAGGGCCCTACCCTACGAGCAGTACTTC. Encoded protein: CASSPRGSGRRALPYEQYF.